This entry lists 2 T cell receptor beta chains sequenced from one sample in a study of identical twins. From the 5' RACE reads, TCRdb called clonotypes with MiXCR, one entry per CDR3 protein. In the table there are 1.5 million to 2 million distinct CDR3 sequences, about 32% of which are singletons. The sequenced material came from cord blood. These receptors all stem from a newborn girl in good health.

The chain links TRBV10-1 to TRBJ1-2, with 9 nucleotides matching TRBD1. The CDR3 contains 13 residues. From germline, CDR1 is WNHNN and CDR2 SYGVQD (reference sequence). V lost 7 bases to trimming and J lost 4 bases; unmatched junction nucleotides: 4. The CDR3 reads CASTGQGSYGYTF. The CDR3 coding sequence is TGCGCCAGCACCGGACAGGGGTCCTATGGCTACACCTTC.

This clonotype was seen a handful of times. This rearrangement joins TRBV12-3 or TRBV12-4 to TRBJ2-7, with D perhaps TRBD2 (5 bases). CDR3 size: 17 residues. The ends were cut back, 3 bases at V and 0 bases at J, with 18 bases in the middle. Here the CDR3 reads CASSLAYGGSSSYEQYF. The CDR3 DNA reads TGTGCCAGCAGTTTGGCTTATGGTGGGAGTTCCTCCTACGAGCAGTACTTC.